This TCR beta chain was sequenced in a study of T-cell memory formation after mild COVID-19 (dated by TCRdb to 2020 to 2023). In terms of the full investigation: TCR sequence clusters from the two donors were largely donor specific. Two young, previously healthy adult volunteers made up the cohort, one male and one female. Longitudinal TCRalpha and TCRbeta repertoire sequencing tracked T-cell clones expanding and contracting after mild COVID-19 in a couple of donors. Summary of the overall study and its limitations: Clones contracting from day 15 to 85 had balanced CD4/CD8 phenotypes, while a second wave expanding from day 15 to 37 was biased towards CD4+. Contracting CD4+ clones were located mainly in the CM and EM memory subsets, whereas CD8+ clones were found to be enriched in EMRA. SARS-CoV-2 specificity of the second-wave clones peaking on day 37 was not confirmed. Only a couple of mild cases were covered by the study, and larger cohorts that include severe cases with pre-infection samples were considered necessary. Some responding clones were detected in pre-infection memory, suggesting pre-existing cross-reactive memory T cells joined the SARS-CoV-2 response.

PBMCs were isolated by Ficoll-Paque density gradient centrifugation. Sequencing used an Illumina NovaSeq 6000. TCRalpha and TCRbeta cDNA libraries were built by 5'RACE with constant-segment primers, adding sample barcodes and unique molecular identifiers. Trizol reagent was used to extract RNA from every sample. Amplification of the libraries took two PCR steps, and the second step added a second sample barcode plus Illumina TruSeq adapters. Sequencing of libraries was performed on an Illumina NovaSeq with 2 x 150 bp paired-end reads. From the authors' description of their analysis: Reads were demultiplexed and collapsed into UMI-guided consensus sequences with migec v1.2.7. Using mixcr v2.1.11, UMI consensuses were aligned to TRA and TRB V and J templates and then assembled into clonotypes. Clonotypes were classified as expanded or contracted when called significant by both edgeR and NoisET, with noise models trained on biological replicates. edgeR calls used a false discovery rate-adjusted p below 0.01 and a log2 fold-change threshold of 1. As an exploratory analysis of dynamics, max-normalized trajectories of the 1000 most abundant clonotypes were examined by PCA with hierarchical clustering. Separately sequenced CD4+ and CD8+ repertoires were used to assign the CD4 or CD8 phenotype of responding clones. TCRdb reanalyzed the raw reads on its own, using fastp at Q25 for trimming and MiXCR for clone calling, and kept in-frame beta chains. For every CDR3 protein sequence, its rows merge into one entry that carries the most common genes and DNA. TCRdb, not the original authors, processed these V and J calls. The sample table records about 400,000 distinct CDR3 sequences; approximately 14% of these occur just once. The top ten hold approximately 20% of the sample.

In this sample, this clonotype turned up a few times. Its antigen specificity is not known. There are no base qualities to consult, and no much larger clone falls within one base. The sequencing input was PBMCs or a T cell subset sorted from them (not recorded which). This receptor was identified in a man younger than 35 who had mild COVID-19 (a few samples of this study predate the infection). The sample titles of this study are shuffled in the database, so cell type and time point are left out; the donor was told from shared clones.

The DNA reads TGTGCCAGCACCGCGCTAGAGGAGCCCCTAGGCGAGCAGTACGTC. It is translated as CASTALEEPLGEQYV. The V and J segments used are TRBV2 and TRBJ2-7; the D segment cannot be called with confidence. CDR1 and CDR2, looked up from the germline V gene, are SNHLY and FYNNEI. V drops 7 bases and J drops 6 bases, leaving 22 bases in between. The CDR3 starts with the cysteine, ends with the valine, and has 15 residues. Of all the DNA, just the CDR3 is kept, 45 bases in frame from base 1.